Below, 13 T cell receptor beta chains from the same sample are listed, as sequenced in a study of shared clonotypes between healthy human individuals. The assay was immunoSEQ multiplex PCR, and TCRdb's table has in-frame clones only and misses some. The sample lists more than 1.2 million clones, just under 99% occurring once. Sequenced: naive CD4+ T cells sorted from blood. The subset here: CD45RA+ positively selected. The receptor source for this set is a young man in good health.

The chain joins TRBV6-6 to TRBJ2-1, with D tentatively TRBD2 (5 bases). This CDR3 comprises 11 residues. V lost 7 bases and J lost 6, with 7 bases in between. Germline V gives CDR1 MNHNY, CDR2 SVGAGI (reference sequence). Here the CDR3 DNA reads TGTGCCAGCACAGGACTCAATGAGCAGTTCTTC. Its translation: CASTGLNEQFF.

The chain links TRBV25-1 to TRBJ1-2; D remains ambiguous. This CDR3 is 15 amino acids long. CDR1 is MGHDK and CDR2 is SYGVNS in the germline V gene. V shed 3 bases and J shed 4 bases, with 15 bases lying between them. CDR3 residues: CASSDYERGFYGYTF. Here the CDR3 DNA reads TGTGCCAGCAGTGATTACGAGAGAGGGTTCTATGGCTACACCTTC.

V is TRBV5-1 and J is TRBJ2-2; D may correspond to TRBD1 or TRBD2 (5 bases each). CDR1 SGHRS and CDR2 YFSETQ come from the germline V gene. CDR3 length equals 15 residues. With 4 bases removed from V and 5 bases from J, the gap between germline ends came to 15 bases. The CDR3 DNA reads TGCGCCAGCAGCGAGGGGCCCCGCGGGACCGGGGAGCTGTTTTTT. Translated: CASSEGPRGTGELFF. Complete variable domain (other parts from reference TRBV5-1 and TRBJ2-2): KAGVTQTPRYLIKTRGQQVTLSCSPISGHRSVSWYQQTPGQGLQFLFEYFSETQRNKGNFPGRFSGRQFSNSRSEMNVSTLELGDSALYLCASSEGPRGTGELFFGEGSRLTVL.

The CDR3 DNA reads TGTGCCAGCAGTTTAGGGACAGGAGACACCTACGAGCAGTACTTC. Translation gives CASSLGTGDTYEQYF. V is TRBV28 and J is TRBJ2-7; 8 nucleotides line up with TRBD1. Trimming took 2 bases from V and 2 from J; bases not matched to a gene: 5. CDR3 size: 15 residues. The germline CDR1 and CDR2 sequences are MDHEN and SYDVKM.

The chain is built from TRBV28 and TRBJ1-2, with a possible D match to TRBD1 (6 bases). The V end was cut by 2 bases, the J end by 6 bases, with 13 bases between. Germline lookup yields CDR1 MDHEN and CDR2 SYDVKM. The CDR3 is made up of 14 amino acids. CDR3 DNA sequence: TGTGCCAGCAGTTTAATCCCAGGGGCGGATGGCTACACCTTC. Translated: CASSLIPGADGYTF.

The table lists this clone with a count of one. The V call is TRBV11-3, the J call TRBJ1-1; no clear D gene. The CDR3 length is 14 residues. Germline V gives CDR1 SGHNT, CDR2 YENEEA. V was trimmed by 7 bases and J by 6 bases, leaving 18 bases between them. The CDR3 nucleotides read TGTGCCAGCACCAAAGAAACCGGACCATCTGAAGCTTTCTTT. Translated: CASTKETGPSEAFF.

The J gene is TRBJ2-5, the V gene TRBV7-9, with D uncertain. The CDR3 runs to 12 residues. Germline CDR1 and CDR2: SEHNR and FQNEAQ (reference sequence). V gave up 5 bases and J gave up 10 bases, with 14 bases separating them. This CDR3 is CASSRAGRVQYF. CDR3 DNA sequence: TGTGCCAGCAGCCGGGCCGGCCGGGTCCAGTACTTC.

The chain recombines TRBV27 with TRBJ1-2; no definite D call. This CDR3 region has 13 residues. Germline V gives CDR1 MNHEY, CDR2 SMNVEV (reference sequence). Deletions cut 5 bases from V and 4 bases from J, with 11 bases between. Here the CDR3 reads CASSDQPFYGYTF. DNA of the CDR3: TGTGCCAGCAGTGATCAGCCATTCTATGGCTACACCTTC.

The chain couples TRBV29-1 to TRBJ2-1; 8 bases are shared with TRBD2. CDR3 length: 14 amino acids. Germline V gene data show CDR1 as SQVTM and CDR2 as ANQGSEA. After removal of 2 bases from V and 1 base from J, the junction contained 1 base not matched to a gene. CDR3 sequence: CSVEPGGSYNEQFF. The CDR3 nucleotides read TGCAGCGTTGAACCGGGAGGGTCCTACAATGAGCAGTTCTTC.

The V gene is TRBV5-1, the J gene TRBJ2-5; 9 bases line up with TRBD2. The CDR3 runs to 17 residues. Germline V lookup: CDR1 SGHRS, CDR2 YFSETQ. V shed 0 bases and J 5 bases; nucleotides not matched to a gene: 11. CDR3 residues: CASSLGGSGSSMETQYF. CDR3 DNA sequence: TGCGCCAGCAGCTTGGGGGGTAGCGGGAGCTCTATGGAGACCCAGTACTTC.

V gene TRBV5-1 combines with J gene TRBJ2-2; 8 bases align to TRBD2. The length of the CDR3 is 17 residues. V gave up 0 bases and J gave up 6 bases; unmatched junction bases: 10. The germline gives CDR1 SGHRS, CDR2 YFSETQ. The CDR3 DNA is TGCGCCAGCAGCTTGGCCCCGGGACTAGGGTTGCCCGGGGAGCTGTTTTTT. This sequence encodes CASSLAPGLGLPGELFF.

The V and J genes are TRBV9 and TRBJ2-1, with a weak D call TRBD1 (6 bases). V lost 3 bases to trimming and J lost 4 bases, with 14 bases between them. CDR1 is SGDLS, CDR2 YYNGEE, per germline. The CDR3 covers 15 residues. CDR3 amino acids: CASSETGLVYNEQFF. Written as DNA, the CDR3 is TGTGCCAGCAGCGAAACAGGGCTTGTTTACAATGAGCAGTTCTTC. Full variable domain (outside the CDR3, taken from reference TRBV9 and TRBJ2-1): DSGVTQTPKHLITATGQRVTLRCSPRSGDLSVYWYQQSLDQGLQFLIQYYNGEERAKGNILERFSAQQFPDLHSELNLSSLELGDSALYFCASSETGLVYNEQFFGPGTRLTVL.

The table lists this clone with a count of one. The chain is built from TRBV29-1 and TRBJ2-5; the match to TRBD1 covers 12 bases. Trimming took 6 bases from V and 5 from J; bases not matched to a gene: 7. The CDR3 extends over 14 amino acids. The V gene's germline CDR1 is SQVTM and CDR2 ANQGSEA. The CDR3 sequence is CSVGQGAILETQYF. CDR3 sequence (DNA): TGCAGCGTGGGACAGGGGGCGATTCTGGAGACCCAGTACTTC.